Detailed here is one T cell receptor beta chain. The V and J ends lost 4 bases and 7 bases, in that order; junction bases with no gene match: 10. CDR1 is SGHRS, CDR2 YFSETQ, per germline. There are 16 residues in the CDR3. This sample stems from a study of control samples from healthy donors and cancer patients. This table comes from immunoSEQ multiplex PCR, and its TCRdb copy is limited to in-frame clones, with some not included. The sample carries 150,000 to 200,000 clones, approximately 95% recorded once. The clonotype was recovered from a man aged 18 to 30 in good health. Source material: blood. The J gene is TRBJ2-1, the V gene TRBV5-1; 11 nucleotides line up with TRBD2. The CDR3 DNA follows: TGCGCCAGCAGCCCCGACCCTAGCGGGGGGTGGAATGAGCAGTTCTTC. Its protein product is CASSPDPSGGWNEQFF.